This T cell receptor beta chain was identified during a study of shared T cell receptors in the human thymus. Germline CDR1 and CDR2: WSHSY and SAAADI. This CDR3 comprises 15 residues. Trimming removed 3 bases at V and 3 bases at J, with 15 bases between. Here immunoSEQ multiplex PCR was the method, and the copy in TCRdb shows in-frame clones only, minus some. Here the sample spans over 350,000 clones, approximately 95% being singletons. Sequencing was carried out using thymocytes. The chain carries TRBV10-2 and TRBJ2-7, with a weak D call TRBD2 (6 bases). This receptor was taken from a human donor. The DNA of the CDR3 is TGCGCCAGCAGTGACCCTAAGCGGGTCCACTACGAGCAGTACTTC. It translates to CASSDPKRVHYEQYF.